This TCR beta chain comes out of a study of T cell responses to AZD1222 COVID-19 vaccine. Study-level information: Second-dose intervals of approximately 4 or approximately 12 weeks were pooled. Whole-study results and caveats: At 160-218 and 743-854, vaccine-associated CD4 TCRs were dominant, and they spanned spike.

The V end lost 0 bases, the J end lost 4 bases, and 10 bases lay between the germline ends. The CDR3 runs 15 residues. Looked up from germline, CDR1 is LGHDT and CDR2 is YNNKEL (reference sequence). Assay: immunoSEQ multiplex PCR; the TCRdb copy retains only in-frame clones and omits some. The data hold about 110,000 clones, with 70% to 90% observed a single time. Points on this clone: The antigen is not known.

The clonotype was recovered from an adult in good health. The specimen comprised peripheral blood, sampled on day 0 of AZD1222 vaccination. The rearrangement links TRBV3-1 (or the pseudogene TRBV3-2) to TRBJ1-5, with a possible D match to TRBD1 (5 bases). The CDR3 bases are TGTGCCAGCAGCCAAGATTCCACAGGAAATCAGCCCCAGCATTTT. This translates into CASSQDSTGNQPQHF.